These 25 T cell receptor beta chains were sequenced from one sample in a study of monozygotic twins with inflammatory bowel disease. With the 5' RACE reads reprocessed, TCRdb shows one record per CDR3 protein and no DNA. The sample table includes approximately 200,000 distinct CDR3 sequences. Sample: blood. These receptor sequences come from a human donor with ulcerative colitis or Crohn's disease, or a healthy co-twin of an affected twin (not recorded which).

This chain joins TRBV7-9 and TRBJ2-3; TCRdb returns TRBD1, unconfirmable since there is no DNA. The length of the CDR3 is 16 residues. CDR1 is SEHNR, CDR2 FQNEAQ, per germline (reference sequence). The CDR3 region is CASSLGTGEVTDTQYF.

The chain couples TRBV16 to TRBJ2-3; no DNA is available, so the TRBD1 call from TCRdb remains unchecked. The CDR3 has 17 amino acids. The germline V gene has CDR1 KGHSY and CDR2 FQNENV. The CDR3 loop is CASSHYDPGRGTDTQYF.

The chain joins TRBV20-1 to TRBJ2-1; TCRdb's D call of TRBD1 is untestable without DNA. In germline, CDR1 is DFQATT, CDR2 SNEGSKA (reference sequence). The CDR3 totals 17 residues. The CDR3 sequence: CSAQSGGGLNSYNEQFF.

Here the CDR3 reads CSASRRQGSTDTQYF. The chain is built from TRBV20-1 and TRBJ2-3; the TCRdb call, TRBD1, lacks DNA for checking. Germline V lookup: CDR1 DFQATT, CDR2 SNEGSKA (reference sequence). The CDR3 has 15 amino acids.

The rearrangement joins TRBV5-1 to TRBJ2-1; TCRdb gives TRBD1 as the D gene, but with no DNA this cannot be confirmed. Germline V gene lookup returns CDR1 SGHRS and CDR2 YFSETQ. The CDR3 length is 16 residues. This CDR3 is CASSLVGRGVYNEQFF.

The chain joins TRBV20-1 to TRBJ1-2; there is no DNA to check the TCRdb D call of TRBD1. The CDR3 is 15 residues long. Germline lookup yields CDR1 DFQATT and CDR2 SNEGSKA (reference sequence). The CDR3 protein is CSARDGGPMIYGYTF.

The rearrangement uses TRBV7-9 and TRBJ2-5. This CDR3 is 15 amino acids long. CDR1 SEHNR and CDR2 FQNEAQ come from the germline V gene (reference sequence). The chain's CDR3 is CASSLSGGFQETQYF.

This chain uses TRBV5-4 with TRBJ2-5; the D gene TCRdb calls, TRBD2, cannot be checked with no DNA. The germline V gene has CDR1 SGHNT and CDR2 YYREEE (reference sequence). CDR3 length: 15 residues. The CDR3 spells CASSLLGTSEETQYF.

The J gene is TRBJ2-1, the V gene TRBV9; TCRdb returns TRBD1, unconfirmable since there is no DNA. Germline V gives CDR1 SGDLS, CDR2 YYNGEE. The CDR3 runs to 16 residues. The CDR3 region is CASSVAGHMTYNEQFF.

The chain couples TRBV5-1 to TRBJ2-3; TCRdb selects TRBD2, and the lack of DNA leaves this call unchecked. CDR1 is SGHRS, CDR2 YFSETQ, per germline. The CDR3 runs 16 residues. The CDR3 here is CASSPSGRGFTDTQYF.

The chain has TRBV7-8 and TRBJ2-2; TCRdb's D gene call, TRBD1, goes unchecked for lack of DNA. CDR3 length: 16 amino acids. In germline, CDR1 is SGHVS, CDR2 FQNEAQ. CDR3 amino acids: CASSPRAGGEPGELFF.

The chain couples TRBV5-1 to TRBJ2-1; TCRdb reports TRBD1, a call that lacks DNA to check it against. The CDR3 is 15 residues long. Per the germline V gene, CDR1 is SGHRS and CDR2 is YFSETQ. This CDR3 reads CASSARTGVYNEQFF.

The V and J genes are TRBV7-9 and TRBJ2-3. Germline-derived CDR1 and CDR2 are SEHNR and FQNEAQ (reference sequence). The CDR3 is 13 amino acids. CDR3 residues: CASSFLHTDTQYF.

V and J are TRBV12-3 or TRBV12-4 and TRBJ2-7; TCRdb returns TRBD1, unconfirmable since there is no DNA. The CDR3 consists of 13 residues. CDR3 residues: CASSFYRAYEQYF.

The chain links TRBV5-1 to TRBJ2-7; TCRdb's D gene call, TRBD2, goes unchecked for lack of DNA. CDR3 length: 14 residues. CDR1 is SGHRS, CDR2 YFSETQ, per germline. CDR3 residues: CASSPSSPTYEQYF.

This rearrangement joins TRBV27 to TRBJ2-1. Germline-derived CDR1 and CDR2 are MNHEY and SMNVEV (reference sequence). The CDR3 totals 13 residues. The CDR3 reads CASSNSVYNEQFF.

The genes are TRBV24-1 and TRBJ2-1. This CDR3 has 14 residues. The V gene's germline CDR1 is KGHDR and CDR2 SFDVKD. CDR3 protein: CATSDYRSVNEQFF.

This chain uses TRBV5-6 with TRBJ2-4. CDR1 and CDR2 (germline): SGHDT, YYEEEE. The CDR3 has 15 amino acids. Here the CDR3 reads CASSFGQLAKNIQYF.

The V gene is TRBV5-4, the J gene TRBJ1-6. Germline lookup yields CDR1 SGHNT and CDR2 YYREEE (reference sequence). This CDR3 is 15 amino acids long. The CDR3: CASSLDRTLNSPLHF.

The rearrangement uses TRBV12-3 or TRBV12-4 and TRBJ2-7. The CDR3 extends over 16 amino acids. The CDR3 region is CASSLAPYRFSYEQYF.

The chain carries TRBV28 and TRBJ2-7; TCRdb gives TRBD1 as the D gene, but with no DNA this cannot be confirmed. The CDR3 covers 15 residues. Germline CDR1 is MDHEN and CDR2 is SYDVKM. CDR3: CASRPPFQVSYEQYF.

The CDR3 sequence: CASSQGTVNTDTQYF. The chain uses TRBV4-1 and TRBJ2-3; the D call of TRBD1 rests on TCRdb alone, since no DNA is present to check it. Germline-derived CDR1 and CDR2 are MGHRA and YSYEKL. The CDR3 covers 15 residues.

The chain links TRBV20-1 to TRBJ2-7; TCRdb's D call, TRBD1, is unchecked because there is no DNA. This CDR3 has 12 amino acids. Germline values: CDR1 DFQATT, CDR2 SNEGSKA (reference sequence). This CDR3 is CSARDWGNEQYF.

This chain links TRBV3-1 with TRBJ2-3; checking the TCRdb D call of TRBD1 is not possible without DNA. CDR3 length: 14 residues. In germline, CDR1 is LGHDT, CDR2 YNNKEL (reference sequence). The CDR3 spells CASSRPGHTDTQYF.

This chain joins TRBV3-1 and TRBJ2-3; the TCRdb D gene call, TRBD2, has no DNA to confirm it. CDR3 length: 16 amino acids. CDR1 LGHDT and CDR2 YNNKEL come from the germline V gene (reference sequence). This CDR3 reads CASSHKAGTSTDTQYF.